This T cell receptor (beta chain) was documented in a study of blood T cell repertoires in COVID-19. About the research overall: The origin of the acute and convalescent COVID-19 samples was the United States, Italy and Spain. PBMCs, B-cell-depleted T cells, or T cells were the source of the cDNA or gDNA that made up the material.

In germline, CDR1 is SGHTA, CDR2 FQGNSA. V lost 3 bases and J 1 base, leaving 9 bases between the germline ends. The CDR3 runs 14 residues. Source study methods: The authors estimated nucleated cell counts from reference gene primer amplification. Clones were read by immunoSEQ multiplex PCR, and TCRdb kept only the in-frame ones, dropping some. The V and J calls and clone size are taken from that table; D and trimming were inferred from the DNA. The profile shows about 260,000 clones, approximately 87% of them singletons. Sequencing was carried out using peripheral blood. The rearrangement joins TRBV7-2 to TRBJ2-5; no clear D gene. This clonotype originated in a woman aged 45-59 years with acute or convalescent COVID-19. The DNA of the CDR3 is TGTGCCAGCAGCTTGGTTCGACTCCAAGAGACCCAGTACTTC. It specifies CASSLVRLQETQYF. The variable domain in full, completed from reference TRBV7-2 and TRBJ2-5, reads GAGVSQSPSNKVTEKGKDVELRCDPISGHTALYWYRQSLGQGLEFLIYFQGNSAPDKSGLPSDRFSAERTGGSVSTLTIQRTQQEDSAVYLCASSLVRLQETQYFGPGTRLLVL.